This TCR beta chain was captured in a study of graft-versus-host responses after intestinal transplantation. Data came from immunoSEQ multiplex PCR; TCRdb stores just in-frame clones and leaves some out. The sample comprises around 110,000 clones, just over 90% of which are singletons, and roughly 0.2% rests with the top ten. Findings and limits, study-wide: Recipient bone marrow held GvH clones, some seen earlier in ileum or blood.

Trimming removed 0 bases at V and 6 bases at J, with 16 bases between. The CDR3 has 16 amino acids. The germline V gene has CDR1 SGHRS and CDR2 YFSETQ. On this clone: Antigen unknown.

This TCR was sampled from a human donor who received an intestinal transplant. The chain joins TRBV5-1 to TRBJ2-1; a possible D gene is TRBD2 (5 bases). The source was unstimulated CD4+ T cells sorted from spleen or lymph node cells, collected before intestinal transplant. The CDR3 nucleotides read TGCGCCAGCAGCTTGGATCCTGGCGGGTTGGGCAATGAGCAGTTCTTC. Encoded protein: CASSLDPGGLGNEQFF.